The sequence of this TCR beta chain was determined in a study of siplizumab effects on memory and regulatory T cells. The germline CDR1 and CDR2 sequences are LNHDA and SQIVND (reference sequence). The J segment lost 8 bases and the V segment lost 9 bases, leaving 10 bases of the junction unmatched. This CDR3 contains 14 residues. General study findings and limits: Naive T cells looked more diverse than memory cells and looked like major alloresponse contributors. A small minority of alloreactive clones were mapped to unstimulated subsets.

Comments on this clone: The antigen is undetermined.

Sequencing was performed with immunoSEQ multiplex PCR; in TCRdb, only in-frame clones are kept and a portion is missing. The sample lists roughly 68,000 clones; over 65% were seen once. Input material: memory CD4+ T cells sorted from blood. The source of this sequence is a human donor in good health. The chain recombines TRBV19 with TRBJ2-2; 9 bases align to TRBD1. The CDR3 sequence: CASSQQGAGGELFF. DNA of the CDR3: TGTGCCAGCAGTCAACAGGGGGCTGGTGGGGAGCTGTTTTTT.